These T cell receptor beta chains were read from a single sample in a study of graft-versus-host responses after intestinal transplantation. Libraries were prepared by immunoSEQ multiplex PCR; TCRdb keeps only in-frame clonotypes and omits some of them. Of approximately 94,000 clones detected, roughly 90% appear once; the ten largest clones hold more than 0.75%. Their cognate antigens are unknown. This specimen was unstimulated CD4+ T cells sorted from spleen or lymph node cells, taken before transplant. The receptor source for this set is a human donor who was the organ donor for an intestinal transplant. Each CDR3 is given with its conserved first and last residue. D genes are given only for firm matches. Clone size, where shown, is once, few, many, or a class for clones that have expanded.

D gene,clone size,J gene,V gene,CDR3 protein,CDR3 DNA
TRBD1,NA,TRBJ1-5,TRBV10-3,CAISESGGTGYQPQHF,TGTGCCATCAGTGAGTCGGGAGGGACAGGGTACCAGCCCCAGCATTTT
NA,NA,TRBJ2-7,TRBV11-2,CASSLALSYEQYF,TGTGCCAGCAGCTTGGCTCTCTCCTACGAGCAGTACTTC
NA,NA,TRBJ1-4,TRBV5-1,CASSGAKGEKLFF,TGCGCCAGCAGCGGGGCGAAGGGGGAAAAACTGTTTTTT
NA,NA,TRBJ1-1,TRBV18,CASSPVQGGTEAFF,TGTGCCAGCTCACCCGTACAGGGTGGGACTGAAGCTTTCTTT
NA,NA,TRBJ1-4,TRBV5-1,CASSLQTTNEKLFF,TGCGCCAGCAGCTTACAAACAACTAATGAAAAACTGTTTTTT
NA,NA,TRBJ1-2,TRBV2,CASSEEVITPRDTF,TGTGCCAGCAGTGAAGAGGTAATCACGCCTCGGGACACCTTC
TRBD1,NA,TRBJ2-7,TRBV7-3,CASSLDGGQGPYEQYF,TGTGCCAGCAGTCTGGATGGGGGACAGGGGCCCTACGAGCAGTACTTC
NA,NA,TRBJ2-7,TRBV5-1,CASSLGRSYEQYF,TGCGCCAGCAGCTTGGGACGTTCCTACGAGCAGTACTTC
NA,NA,TRBJ1-3,TRBV9,CASSVGGSRSGNTIYF,TGTGCCAGCAGCGTAGGAGGTTCTCGCTCTGGAAACACCATATATTTT
NA,NA,TRBJ1-5,TRBV2,CASRGLWNQPQHF,TGTGCCAGCCGGGGACTGTGGAATCAGCCCCAGCATTTT
NA,NA,TRBJ2-3,TRBV28,CASNRQGSTDTQYF,TGTGCCAGCAATCGGCAGGGAAGCACAGATACGCAGTATTTT
NA,NA,TRBJ1-4,TRBV27,CASRSTNEKLFF,TGTGCCAGCAGATCAACTAATGAAAAACTGTTTTTT
NA,NA,TRBJ1-1,TRBV5-1,CASSGGGNYLEAFF,TGCGCCAGCAGTGGGGGGGGGAACTACCTTGAAGCTTTCTTT
TRBD1,once,TRBJ1-1,TRBV6-1,CASSGDRGQTEAFF,TGTGCCAGCAGTGGGGACAGGGGGCAAACTGAAGCTTTCTTT
NA,once,TRBJ1-6,TRBV19,CASSPPVKSSYNSPLHF,TGTGCCAGTAGTCCTCCCGTAAAGAGCTCCTATAATTCACCCCTCCACTTT
NA,NA,TRBJ1-3,TRBV9,CASAPGLRVDTIYF,TGTGCCAGCGCCCCCGGGCTTCGTGTGGACACCATATATTTT
NA,NA,TRBJ2-7,TRBV2,CASRAGADGPSEQYF,TGTGCCAGCCGGGCGGGGGCGGATGGACCTTCCGAGCAGTACTTC